The clone carrying this T cell receptor beta chain was seen just once. Per the germline V gene, CDR1 is MGHDK and CDR2 is SYGVNS. Deletions cut 2 bases from V and 13 bases from J, with 12 bases between. The CDR3 contains 11 residues. This sample stems from a study of shared clonotypes between healthy human individuals. Each of the donors was a healthy adult who was HIV-negative and had not had a recent acute infection or vaccination. Generated by immunoSEQ multiplex PCR, the TCRdb table keeps only in-frame clones and is missing some. The sample contains 2 million to 3 million clones, more than 85% of which appear only once.

J is TRBJ2-7 and V is TRBV25-1; the D gene could be TRBD1 or TRBD2 (6 bases each). The TCR was taken from a man younger than 35 in good health. Some clones in this sample may be carry-over from other donors' samples. Sequences were obtained from naive CD4+ T cells from PBMCs. Subset reported: CD45RA+ positively selected. The CDR3 sequence is CASSETQGLYF. CDR3 in DNA: TGTGCCAGCAGTGAAACACAGGGACTCTACTTC.